The rows below give T cell receptor beta chains drawn from one sample of a study of T cells after yellow fever vaccination. TCRdb re-derived calls from the 5' RACE reads in MiXCR, one entry per CDR3 protein. The sample carries fewer than 400,000 distinct CDR3 sequences, around a tenth recorded once. The sample consisted of CD4+ T cells sorted from PBMCs, taken 45 days after the yellow fever booster vaccination. The source of these receptors is a man aged 18 to 29 who received the YFV17D yellow fever vaccine. Both conserved end residues are part of each CDR3. D genes are given only for firm matches. Not all rows give a size; the values are once, few, many and, for expanded clones, a class.

CDR3: CASSFGGASGDTQYF
DNA: TGCGCCAGCAGCTTCGGGGGGGCCTCAGGAGATACGCAGTATTTT
V: TRBV5-1
size: many
J: TRBJ2-3
D: TRBD2

CDR3: CASSSPGQGWVYNEQFF
DNA: TGTGCCAGCAGTTCACCGGGACAGGGTTGGGTCTACAATGAGCAGTTCTTC
V: TRBV7-9
size: many
J: TRBJ2-1
D: TRBD1

CDR3: CASSFWVTHNEQFF
DNA: TGCGCCAGCAGCTTCTGGGTCACCCACAATGAGCAGTTCTTC
V: TRBV5-1
size: -
J: TRBJ2-1
D: -

CDR3: CASTAGSYNEQFF
DNA: TGTGCCAGCACCGCGGGCTCCTACAATGAGCAGTTCTTC
V: TRBV7-9
size: few
J: TRBJ2-1
D: -

CDR3: CASSTRATLNSPLHF
DNA: TGTGCCAGCAGCACCCGGGCAACTCTTAATTCACCCCTCCACTTT
V: TRBV11-2
size: -
J: TRBJ1-6
D: -

CDR3: CASSQERRLATAQYF
DNA: TGTGCCAGCAGCCAAGAAAGGCGACTAGCTACGGCGCAGTATTTT
V: TRBV4-2
size: -
J: TRBJ2-3
D: TRBD2

CDR3: CASSRQANTEAFF
DNA: TGTGCCAGCAGCCGACAGGCGAACACTGAAGCTTTCTTT
V: TRBV7-2
size: many
J: TRBJ1-1
D: -

CDR3: CASSLSVSGGYTF
DNA: TGTGCCAGCAGCCTATCAGTGTCGGGCGGCTACACCTTC
V: TRBV3-1
size: -
J: TRBJ1-2
D: -

CDR3: CASRPAGTVLNEQFF
DNA: TGCGCCAGCAGGCCCGCCGGGACAGTCCTCAATGAGCAGTTCTTC
V: TRBV5-1
size: -
J: TRBJ2-1
D: TRBD1

CDR3: CSARGGGNTIYF
DNA: TGCAGTGCTAGAGGAGGGGGAAACACCATATATTTT
V: TRBV20-1
size: many
J: TRBJ1-3
D: -

CDR3: CASSGYRGFLYEQYF
DNA: TGTGCCAGCAGTGGCTACAGGGGATTCCTCTACGAGCAGTACTTC
V: TRBV6-2/TRBV6-3
size: many
J: TRBJ2-7
D: TRBD1

CDR3: CASSLGRFQETQYF
DNA: TGCGCCAGCAGCTTGGGGCGGTTCCAAGAGACCCAGTACTTC
V: TRBV5-1
size: -
J: TRBJ2-5
D: -

CDR3: CASRPRGGVSNQPQHF
DNA: TGTGCCAGCCGGCCCCGTGGGGGGGTTAGCAATCAGCCCCAGCATTTT
V: TRBV2
size: few
J: TRBJ1-5
D: -

CDR3: CAWEGGANEKLFF
DNA: TGCGCGTGGGAGGGTGGGGCTAATGAAAAACTGTTTTTT
V: TRBV20-1
size: -
J: TRBJ1-4
D: -

CDR3: CASSGGTSVPTQYF
DNA: TGTGCCAGCAGCGGGGGGACTAGCGTCCCTACGCAGTATTTT
V: TRBV9
size: few
J: TRBJ2-3
D: TRBD2

CDR3: CASSPTKSVTDTQYF
DNA: TGTGCTAGCAGCCCGACTAAGTCGGTCACAGATACGCAGTATTTT
V: TRBV7-7
size: -
J: TRBJ2-3
D: -

CDR3: CAWAKTGLVEQYF
DNA: TGTGCCTGGGCCAAAACAGGGTTAGTCGAGCAGTACTTC
V: TRBV30
size: -
J: TRBJ2-7
D: -

CDR3: CASSPGGSKWEKLFF
DNA: TGCGCCAGCAGCCCCGGGGGCAGCAAGTGGGAAAAACTGTTTTTT
V: TRBV4-3
size: few
J: TRBJ1-4
D: -

CDR3: CASSQGNGGWSETQYF
DNA: TGCGCCAGCAGCCAAGGGAACGGGGGGTGGTCAGAGACCCAGTACTTC
V: TRBV4-3
size: -
J: TRBJ2-5
D: TRBD2

CDR3: CASSPPTREQYF
DNA: TGTGCCAGCTCACCACCGACGAGGGAGCAGTACTTC
V: TRBV18
size: -
J: TRBJ2-7
D: -

CDR3: CASSLAGLAGANVLTF
DNA: TGTGCCAGCAGCTTAGCTGGCTTGGCTGGGGCCAACGTCCTGACTTTC
V: TRBV7-2
size: -
J: TRBJ2-6
D: -

CDR3: CASSLAGGGSQYF
DNA: TGTGCCAGCAGCTTGGCGGGGGGGGGTTCGCAGTATTTT
V: TRBV11-2
size: -
J: TRBJ2-3
D: TRBD2

CDR3: CASRRTGWQQETQYF
DNA: TGTGCCAGCAGACGGACAGGGTGGCAGCAAGAGACCCAGTACTTC
V: TRBV6-5
size: -
J: TRBJ2-5
D: TRBD1

CDR3: CASSLARGRAEAFF
DNA: TGTGCCAGCAGCTTAGCGAGGGGAAGGGCTGAAGCTTTCTTT
V: TRBV7-8
size: few
J: TRBJ1-1
D: -

CDR3: CASSQDTAGAGDTQYF
DNA: TGTGCCAGCAGCCAAGATACGGCGGGGGCGGGGGATACGCAGTATTTT
V: TRBV4-2
size: many
J: TRBJ2-3
D: -

CDR3: CASSSGSTDTQYF
DNA: TGTGCCAGCAGCTCTGGAAGCACAGATACGCAGTATTTT
V: TRBV7-2
size: many
J: TRBJ2-3
D: -

CDR3: CASSTGWAGHQPQHF
DNA: TGTGCCAGCAGTACGGGTTGGGCAGGGCATCAGCCCCAGCATTTT
V: TRBV6-5
size: few
J: TRBJ1-5
D: -

CDR3: CASSPALRNEQFF
DNA: TGTGCCAGCAGTCCGGCCCTGAGGAATGAGCAGTTCTTC
V: TRBV6-2/TRBV6-3
size: -
J: TRBJ2-1
D: -

CDR3: CASSLREGTQYF
DNA: TGTGCCAGCAGCTTGAGGGAAGGTACGCAGTATTTT
V: TRBV5-5
size: many
J: TRBJ2-3
D: -

CDR3: CASSLEQSSGNTIYF
DNA: TGCGCCAGCAGCTTGGAACAGAGCTCTGGAAACACCATATATTTT
V: TRBV5-1
size: many
J: TRBJ1-3
D: -

CDR3: CASTFGGTSAYEQYF
DNA: TGTGCCAGCACCTTCGGGGGGACTAGCGCCTACGAGCAGTACTTC
V: TRBV6-2/TRBV6-3
size: -
J: TRBJ2-7
D: TRBD2

CDR3: CASSHSGEGNTEAFF
DNA: TGTGCCAGCAGTCATAGCGGTGAGGGGAACACTGAAGCTTTCTTT
V: TRBV6-6
size: -
J: TRBJ1-1
D: -

CDR3: CASSPGLAGVRETQYF
DNA: TGTGCCAGCAGCCCAGGACTAGCGGGGGTCCGGGAGACCCAGTACTTC
V: TRBV7-2
size: -
J: TRBJ2-5
D: TRBD2

CDR3: CSVAGMNYGYTF
DNA: TGCAGCGTTGCGGGAATGAACTATGGCTACACCTTC
V: TRBV29-1
size: few
J: TRBJ1-2
D: -

CDR3: CATSREVQAYLANEKLFF
DNA: TGTGCCACCAGCAGAGAGGTGCAGGCCTACCTAGCTAATGAAAAACTGTTTTTT
V: TRBV15
size: -
J: TRBJ1-4
D: -

CDR3: CSAISGETQYF
DNA: TGCAGTGCGATTTCGGGGGAGACCCAGTACTTC
V: TRBV20-1
size: few
J: TRBJ2-5
D: -

CDR3: CASSLGGTGSYEQYF
DNA: TGCGCCAGCAGCTTGGGTGGGACAGGGTCGTACGAGCAGTACTTC
V: TRBV5-1
size: -
J: TRBJ2-7
D: TRBD1

CDR3: CASRGNPDTQYF
DNA: TGTGCCAGCAGGGGTAACCCAGATACGCAGTATTTT
V: TRBV7-2
size: -
J: TRBJ2-3
D: -

CDR3: CASSYSMNQETQYF
DNA: TGTGCCAGCAGTTACTCGATGAACCAAGAGACCCAGTACTTC
V: TRBV6-5
size: -
J: TRBJ2-5
D: -

CDR3: CASSSRGDYNSPLHF
DNA: TGTGCCAGCAGCTCCAGGGGGGACTATAATTCACCCCTCCACTTT
V: TRBV5-6
size: few
J: TRBJ1-6
D: TRBD1

CDR3: CATSRKGTGGTDTQYF
DNA: TGTGCCACCAGCAGAAAAGGGACCGGAGGCACAGATACGCAGTATTTT
V: TRBV15
size: few
J: TRBJ2-3
D: -

CDR3: CASSYVGFNTEAFF
DNA: TGTGCCAGCAGCTATGTTGGCTTCAACACTGAAGCTTTCTTT
V: TRBV7-3
size: few
J: TRBJ1-1
D: -

CDR3: CASIRGPRDADTQYF
DNA: TGTGCCAGCATACGGGGGCCCCGGGATGCAGATACGCAGTATTTT
V: TRBV28
size: few
J: TRBJ2-3
D: -